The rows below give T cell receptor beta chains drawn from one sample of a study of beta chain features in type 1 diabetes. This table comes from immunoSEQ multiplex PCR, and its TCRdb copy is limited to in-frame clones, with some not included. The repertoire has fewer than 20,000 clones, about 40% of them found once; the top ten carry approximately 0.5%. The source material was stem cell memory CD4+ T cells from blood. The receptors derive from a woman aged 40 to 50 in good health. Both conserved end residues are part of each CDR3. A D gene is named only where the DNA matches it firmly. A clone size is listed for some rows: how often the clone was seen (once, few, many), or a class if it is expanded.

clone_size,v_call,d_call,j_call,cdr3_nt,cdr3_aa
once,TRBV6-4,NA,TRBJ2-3,TGTGCCAGCAGTGCTCAAACACACACAGATACGCAGTATTTT,CASSAQTHTDTQYF
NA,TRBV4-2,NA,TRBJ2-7,TGTGCCAGCAGCCAAGATCCCGCGAGCAGGGGTTACGAGCAGTACTTC,CASSQDPASRGYEQYF
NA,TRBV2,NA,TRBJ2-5,TGTGCCAGCAGTGCGCAGGGGCAGTACCAAGAGACCCAGTACTTC,CASSAQGQYQETQYF
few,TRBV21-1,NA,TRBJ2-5,TGTGCCAGCAGCATAGTCGGTAACGAGACCCAGTACTTC,CASSIVGNETQYF
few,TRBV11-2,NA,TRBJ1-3,TGTGCCAGCAGCTTACAACTTTCAGGAAACACCATATATTTT,CASSLQLSGNTIYF
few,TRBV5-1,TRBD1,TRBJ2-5,TGCGCCAGCTATCCGGGACAGGGACAAGAGACCCAGTACTTC,CASYPGQGQETQYF
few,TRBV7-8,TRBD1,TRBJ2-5,TGTGCCAGCAGCCCTCCGGGACAGGGACAAGAGACCCAGTACTTC,CASSPPGQGQETQYF
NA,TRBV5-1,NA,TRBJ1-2,TGCGCCAGCAGCTTTCAAGGGGCAAGCTACACCTTC,CASSFQGASYTF
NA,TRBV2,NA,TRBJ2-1,TGTGCCAGCAGTGACCCACAGGGTAGCGCACGAAATGAGCAGTTCTTC,CASSDPQGSARNEQFF
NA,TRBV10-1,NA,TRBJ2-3,TGCGCCAGCAGTGAGTCCACTAGCACAGATACGCAGTATTTT,CASSESTSTDTQYF
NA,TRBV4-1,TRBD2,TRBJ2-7,TGCGCCAGCAGCCAAGATCCAATAGGGGGCCTAGCGGGGGGGAAACGCTACGAGCAGTACTTC,CASSQDPIGGLAGGKRYEQYF
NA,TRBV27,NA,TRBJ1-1,TGTGCCAGTCAAATTCCGGGGACAACTGAAGCTTTCTTT,CASQIPGTTEAFF
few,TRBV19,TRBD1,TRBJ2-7,TGTGCCAGTAGGGCATCCGGGACAGGGGGCGAAACGGCGGGGGAACGATCCTACGAGCAGTACTTC,CASRASGTGGETAGERSYEQYF
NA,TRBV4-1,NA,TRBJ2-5,TGCGCCAGCAGCCAAGATGAGGTCTCCCCCCAGTACTTC,CASSQDEVSPQYF
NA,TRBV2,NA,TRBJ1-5,TGTGCCAGCCAACAGGGTGGAGTCAATCAGCCCCAGCATTTT,CASQQGGVNQPQHF
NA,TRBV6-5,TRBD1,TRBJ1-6,TGTGCCAGCAGCTGGACAGGAGGGGCGTCACCCCTCCACTTT,CASSWTGGASPLHF
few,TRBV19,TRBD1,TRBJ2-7,TGTGCCAGTAGCCCTGCAACCGGACAGGGGGCACATGAGCAGTACTTC,CASSPATGQGAHEQYF
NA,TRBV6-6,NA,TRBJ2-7,TGTGCCAGCAGTTACGCCCCCCGGGGCTACGAGCAGTACTTC,CASSYAPRGYEQYF
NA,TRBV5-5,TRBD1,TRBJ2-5,TGTGCCAGCAGCTTGTACGACAGGGGGAGAGAGACCCAGTACTTC,CASSLYDRGRETQYF